A selection of T cell receptor beta chains follows, all from one sample in a study of T-cell reconstitution after alpha-beta-depleted transplantation in children. Each CDR3 protein is one row after TCRdb ran MiXCR on the PCR reads. The sample records roughly 300,000 distinct CDR3 sequences, around 10% being singletons. The material was peripheral blood, obtained 180 days after TCRalphabeta/CD19-depleted stem cell transplant. These TCRs come from a male patient aged 2 to 10 who had a stem cell transplant for chronic granulomatous disease, so the T cells may come from the graft donor. Each CDR3 is given with its conserved first and last residue. Fields, in order: clone size, J gene, D gene, V gene, CDR3 DNA, CDR3 protein. The D gene is left open where the match is weak. The size entry is marked missing in some rows and otherwise reads once, few, many or a size class.

many | TRBJ1-2 | NA | TRBV5-1 | TGCGCCAGCAGCCTACTACAACCCCACTATGGCTACACCTTC | CASSLLQPHYGYTF
many | TRBJ2-3 | NA | TRBV20-1 | TGCAGTGCTGGCCCGGGAGATACGCAGTATTTT | CSAGPGDTQYF
few | TRBJ1-1 | NA | TRBV5-6 | TGTGCCAGCAGCCCCCGGGCAGGCTGGGAGGGTGAAGCTTTCTTT | CASSPRAGWEGEAFF
many | TRBJ2-3 | TRBD2 | TRBV12-3/TRBV12-4 | TGTGCCAGCAGTTTACGACTAGCGGGAGGGCCCGTGGGAGATACGCAGTATTTT | CASSLRLAGGPVGDTQYF
many | TRBJ1-2 | TRBD1 | TRBV29-1 | TGCAGCGTTGAAGATACAGGGGGCGCGGGAGGCTACACCTTC | CSVEDTGGAGGYTF
many | TRBJ2-5 | TRBD1 | TRBV18 | TGTGCCAGCTCCCTTAGTCCGGGACAGCAAGAGACCCAGTACTTC | CASSLSPGQQETQYF
many | TRBJ2-1 | TRBD2 | TRBV12-3/TRBV12-4 | TGTGCCAGCAGTTTGCCTAGCGGGAGGCGGGATGAGCAGTTCTTC | CASSLPSGRRDEQFF
many | TRBJ1-1 | NA | TRBV2 | TGTGCCATGTCCCAGAGGGACACTGAAGCTTTCTTT | CAMSQRDTEAFF
many | TRBJ2-5 | NA | TRBV20-1 | TGCAGTGCTAGAGATCCACAGTTCGCTAGCTCGGAGACCCAGTACTTC | CSARDPQFASSETQYF
many | TRBJ2-7 | NA | TRBV5-1 | TGCGCCAGCAGCTTGGCAGGGTCCTCCTCCTACGAGCAGTACTTC | CASSLAGSSSYEQYF
NA | TRBJ1-5 | TRBD1 | TRBV6-1 | TGTGCCAGCAGCGGGGACAGTAATAGCAATCAGCCCCAGCATTTT | CASSGDSNSNQPQHF
many | TRBJ1-1 | NA | TRBV5-1 | TGCGCCAGCAGCTTGCGGGGACTAGGAGCTTTCTTT | CASSLRGLGAFF
many | TRBJ1-3 | NA | TRBV7-2 | TGTGCCAGCAGCCCCGACAGGCCCGGCCCTGGAAACACCATATATTTT | CASSPDRPGPGNTIYF
NA | TRBJ2-2 | NA | TRBV28 | TGTGCCAGCAGCTATAGGACAGCAGACTACACCGGGGAGCTGTTTTTT | CASSYRTADYTGELFF
many | TRBJ2-2 | TRBD1 | TRBV18 | TGTGCCAGCTCACCGGGACAGGAGGCCGGGGAGCTGTTTTTT | CASSPGQEAGELFF
few | TRBJ2-6 | TRBD1 | TRBV7-6 | TGTGCCAGCAGCTTTCTCGCGGGACAGGGGGCTTCTGGGGCCAACGTCCTGACTTTC | CASSFLAGQGASGANVLTF
many | TRBJ2-7 | NA | TRBV20-1 | TGCAGTGCTAGATTTAGCCGGGGGGCTATATCAACGAGCTCCTACGAGCAGTACTTC | CSARFSRGAISTSSYEQYF
many | TRBJ2-7 | NA | TRBV7-8 | TGTGCCAGCAGTTTTGGTGGTCCTAGCTCCTACGAGCAGTACTTC | CASSFGGPSSYEQYF
many | TRBJ2-7 | TRBD2 | TRBV5-1 | TGCGCCAGCAGCTCTGGACTAGCGGGTTCCTACGAGCAGTACTTC | CASSSGLAGSYEQYF
many | TRBJ2-3 | NA | TRBV28 | TGTGCCAGCAGTTTATTACGGGGACGCACAGATACGCAGTATTTT | CASSLLRGRTDTQYF
many | TRBJ2-2 | NA | TRBV5-1 | TGCGCCAGCAGCTTGGCCTCCGCAGCCGGGGAGCTGTTTTTT | CASSLASAAGELFF
many | TRBJ2-1 | NA | TRBV20-1 | TGCAGTGCCTTTCGGGGAGGCAATGAGCAGTTCTTC | CSAFRGGNEQFF
many | TRBJ2-1 | NA | TRBV11-2 | TGTGCCACCCAGGACCGTTACAATGAGCAGTTCTTC | CATQDRYNEQFF
many | TRBJ2-2 | NA | TRBV20-1 | TGCAGTGCTAGAGTAAACACGGGATTAAAAGCCGGGGAGCTGTTTTTT | CSARVNTGLKAGELFF
NA | TRBJ1-1 | NA | TRBV28 | TGTGCCAGCAGTCCGGGTGGAGAACTGAACACTGAAGCTTTCTTT | CASSPGGELNTEAFF
many | TRBJ1-2 | TRBD1 | TRBV10-2 | TGCGCCAGCAGTCCCAGGGGGACAGGGGGACAAGGGGTCTATGGCTACACCTTC | CASSPRGTGGQGVYGYTF
NA | TRBJ1-5 | NA | TRBV19 | TGTGCCAGTAGTATCCGGCTGAATCAGCCCCAGCATTTT | CASSIRLNQPQHF
many | TRBJ2-3 | TRBD2 | TRBV12-3/TRBV12-4 | TGTGCCAGCAGTTTAATTCCCCTAGCGGGACTCACAGATACGCAGTATTTT | CASSLIPLAGLTDTQYF
many | TRBJ1-5 | NA | TRBV20-1 | TGCAGTGCGGTCGGGGGAAGCAATCAGCCCCAGCATTTT | CSAVGGSNQPQHF
few | TRBJ1-1 | TRBD1 | TRBV12-3/TRBV12-4 | TGTGCCAGCAGTTTTGGGACAGGGGCTACTGAAGCTTTCTTT | CASSFGTGATEAFF
many | TRBJ2-1 | TRBD2 | TRBV6-4 | TGTGCCAGCAGTGACGGGGCGGGAGGGCCGCCCGATGAGCAGTTCTTC | CASSDGAGGPPDEQFF
many | TRBJ1-5 | NA | TRBV10-2 | TGCGCCAGCAGTGGGACTAGGGGCAATCAGCCCCAGCATTTT | CASSGTRGNQPQHF
many | TRBJ2-2 | TRBD2 | TRBV7-6 | TGTGCCAGCACCTGGGACACTAGCGGTCGAGCGAACACCGGGGAGCTGTTTTTT | CASTWDTSGRANTGELFF
many | TRBJ2-1 | TRBD2 | TRBV11-2 | TGTGCCAGCAGCTTAGTCTCTAGCGGGGGCATGTACAATGAGCAGTTCTTC | CASSLVSSGGMYNEQFF
NA | TRBJ1-3 | TRBD1 | TRBV4-1 | TGCGCCAGCAGCCAATACAGGGGAGGCGCTGGAAACACCATATATTTT | CASSQYRGGAGNTIYF
many | TRBJ2-7 | NA | TRBV7-2 | TGTGCCAGCAGCTTATTCCGAGTCGAGCAGTACTTC | CASSLFRVEQYF
many | TRBJ1-1 | TRBD1 | TRBV9 | TGTGCCAGCAGCCCCGAGGACAGGGGCCTCAAGGAAGCTTTCTTT | CASSPEDRGLKEAFF
many | TRBJ1-5 | NA | TRBV7-9 | TGTGCCAGCAGTCGGAGCGGGGAGAAGCCCCAGCATTTT | CASSRSGEKPQHF
many | TRBJ2-1 | NA | TRBV6-1 | TGTGCCAGCAGTGCCCCTGAGCGATATGAGCAGTTCTTC | CASSAPERYEQFF
many | TRBJ2-5 | NA | TRBV6-1 | TGTGCCAGCAGTCCCAGACCCAGGGGGGGCGGTGAGACCCAGTACTTC | CASSPRPRGGGETQYF
many | TRBJ2-7 | NA | TRBV5-6 | TGTGCCAGCAGCTTGTTGCGGTACGAGCAGTACTTC | CASSLLRYEQYF